What follows are 22 T cell receptor beta chains derived from one specimen sequenced in a study of blood T cell repertoires in COVID-19. This table comes from immunoSEQ multiplex PCR, and its TCRdb copy is limited to in-frame clones, with some not included. The top ten clones hold roughly 3.3% of a sample with hundreds of thousands of clones, about 90% of them seen once. Sequenced sample: PBMCs or T cells enriched from blood (not recorded which). These receptor sequences come from a woman aged 35 to 49 with acute COVID-19.

CDR3 amino acids: CASSESPGYEQYF. CDR3 nucleotide sequence: TGTGCCAGCAGTGAATCCCCGGGGTACGAGCAGTACTTC. This rearrangement joins TRBV25-1 to TRBJ2-7; D is perhaps TRBD2 (5 bases). Trimming took off 1 base at V and 4 bases at J, with 8 bases between the two ends. The CDR3 has 13 residues. Germline V gene data show CDR1 as MGHDK and CDR2 as SYGVNS.

The J gene is TRBJ1-5, the V gene TRBV7-6; no clear D. The germline V gene encodes CDR1 SGHVS and CDR2 FNYEAQ. The CDR3 has 13 amino acids. The V end was cut by 0 bases, the J end by 7 bases, with 7 bases between. CDR3 sequence (DNA): TGTGCCAGCAGCTTAGCGTCGGGGCAGCCCCAGCATTTT. The encoded protein is CASSLASGQPQHF.

This sequence joins TRBV4-1 and TRBJ2-1; 8 bases fit TRBD1. This CDR3 has 15 residues. Germline CDR1 reads MGHRA; CDR2 reads YSYEKL. The J segment lost 4 bases and the V segment lost 2 bases, leaving 4 bases of the junction unmatched. The CDR3: CASSQMDRDYNEQFF. CDR3 bases: TGCGCCAGCAGCCAAATGGACAGGGATTACAATGAGCAGTTCTTC.

In this sample, this clone turned up once. The genes are TRBV30 and TRBJ2-1; TRBD2 is a possible D gene (6 bases). The CDR3 covers 14 residues. Germline loops: CDR1 GTSNPN, CDR2 SVGIG (reference sequence). V was cut by 4 bases and J by 8 bases, with 18 bases left in between. CDR3 residues: CAWNQVGRSDEQFF. The CDR3 DNA reads TGTGCCTGGAACCAAGTGGGGAGGTCAGATGAGCAGTTCTTC. The whole variable domain, filled in from reference TRBV30 and TRBJ2-1, reads SQTIHQWPATLVQPVGSPLSLECTVEGTSNPNLYWYRQAAGRGLQLLFYSVGIGQISSEVPQNLSASRPQDRQFILSSKKLLLSDSGFYLCAWNQVGRSDEQFFGPGTRLTVL.

This rearrangement joins TRBV19 to TRBJ2-1; D ambiguous. V lost 1 base and J lost 2, with 6 bases in between. Per the germline V gene, CDR1 is LNHDA and CDR2 is SQIVND (reference sequence). The CDR3 contains 14 residues. As DNA, the CDR3 is TGTGCCAGTAGTATAGTGGGCACCTACAATGAGCAGTTCTTC. Protein sequence: CASSIVGTYNEQFF.

The V gene is TRBV12-3 or TRBV12-4, the J gene TRBJ1-2, with D uncertain. The CDR3 has 13 amino acids. Trimming took 3 bases from V and 4 from J, leaving 9 bases between them. Written as DNA, the CDR3 is TGTGCCAGCAGTTTGGGCAAGATCTATGGCTACACCTTC. Its protein is CASSLGKIYGYTF.

This clone occurred a few times. The chain combines TRBV19 with TRBJ2-3, with 10 nucleotides matching TRBD2. The CDR3 runs 14 residues. CDR1 is LNHDA, CDR2 SQIVND, per germline (reference sequence). V trimming: 4 bases; J trimming: 8 bases; junction bases outside the gene matches: 6. DNA for the CDR3: TGTGCCAGTAGTAAACTAGCGGGGCAAGGTACGCAGTATTTT. It encodes CASSKLAGQGTQYF.

The V and J genes are TRBV19 and TRBJ2-3, with D maybe TRBD2 (5 bases). Germline CDR1 LNHDA, CDR2 SQIVND (reference sequence). The CDR3 extends over 14 amino acids. With 3 bases removed from V and 3 bases from J, the gap between germline ends came to 10 bases. DNA for the CDR3: TGTGCCAGTAGTATGTTGGACTCTACAGATACGCAGTATTTT. Amino acid sequence: CASSMLDSTDTQYF. The complete variable domain, with remaining parts taken from reference TRBV19 and TRBJ2-3, reads DGGITQSPKYLFRKEGQNVTLSCEQNLNHDAMYWYRQDPGQGLRLIYYSQIVNDFQKGDIAEGYSVSREKKESFPLTVTSAQKNPTAFYLCASSMLDSTDTQYFGPGTRLTVL.

V is TRBV7-6 and J is TRBJ2-3, with D perhaps TRBD2 (6 bases). In germline, CDR1 is SGHVS, CDR2 FNYEAQ. Trimming took off 0 bases at V and 6 bases at J, with 19 bases between the two ends. This CDR3 spans 17 amino acids. The CDR3 DNA follows: TGTGCCAGCAGCTTAGCGGGAGGAGCGACTGCGGTTGATACGCAGTATTTT. Translating it yields CASSLAGGATAVDTQYF. Variable domain in full (rest from reference TRBV7-6 and TRBJ2-3): GAGVSQSPRYKVTKRGQDVALRCDPISGHVSLYWYRQALGQGPEFLTYFNYEAQQDKSGLPNDRFSAERPEGSISTLTIQRTEQRDSAMYRCASSLAGGATAVDTQYFGPGTRLTVL.

The rearrangement uses TRBV5-4 and TRBJ2-3; a possible D gene is TRBD1 (6 bases). Trimming stripped 1 base from V and 5 bases from J, with 17 bases between. The germline V gene has CDR1 SGHNT and CDR2 YYREEE (reference sequence). The CDR3 has 16 residues. CDR3 protein: CASSLPGGGGKDTQYF. For the CDR3, the DNA is TGTGCCAGCAGCTTGCCTGGTGGGGGCGGAAAAGATACGCAGTATTTT.

The chain links TRBV11-2 to TRBJ1-1; D is unresolved. The germline V and J ends were trimmed by 4 bases and 6 bases, with 18 bases remaining between them. The CDR3 totals 15 residues. Looked up from germline, CDR1 is SGHAT and CDR2 is FQNNGV. The CDR3 loop is CASSSARPGFAEAFF. The CDR3 DNA follows: TGTGCCAGCAGCTCCGCCCGACCGGGATTCGCTGAAGCTTTCTTT.

The V call is TRBV28, the J call TRBJ1-4; D might be TRBD1 (5 bases). V was trimmed by 3 bases and J by 3 bases, leaving 11 bases between them. The length of the CDR3 is 15 residues. Germline V lookup: CDR1 MDHEN, CDR2 SYDVKM. CDR3 nucleotides: TGTGCCAGCAGTTTGTGGGGCTCTTCTAATGAAAAACTGTTTTTT. This translates into CASSLWGSSNEKLFF.

This clone has a single count. The chain couples TRBV10-1 to TRBJ2-1, with D possibly being TRBD1 (5 bases). There are 12 residues in the CDR3. Trimming cost V 3 bases and J 15 bases, with 15 bases left between them. Germline V gene lookup returns CDR1 WNHNN and CDR2 SYGVQD (reference sequence). The CDR3 spells CASSDSSQAMFF. The DNA of the CDR3 is TGCGCCAGCAGTGACAGCTCACAGGCTATGTTCTTC.

The chain is built from TRBV30 and TRBJ1-1; no clear D gene. V was cut by 5 bases and J by 2 bases, with 6 bases left in between. CDR1 GTSNPN and CDR2 SVGIG come from the germline V gene (reference sequence). This CDR3 is built from 11 residues. The CDR3 DNA follows: TGTGCCTGGTCACTCAACACTGAAGCTTTCTTT. Its protein is CAWSLNTEAFF.

This chain links TRBV9 with TRBJ2-3; 11 bases fit TRBD2. The CDR3 sequence is 15 residues long. V was pared by 4 bases and J by 3 bases, with 4 bases of the junction left unmatched. CDR1 and CDR2 (germline): SGDLS, YYNGEE. CDR3 residues: CASSWTSGHTDTQYF. The CDR3 nucleotides are TGTGCCAGCAGCTGGACTAGCGGGCATACAGATACGCAGTATTTT. Combining the CDR3 with reference TRBV9 and TRBJ2-3 gives the whole variable domain DSGVTQTPKHLITATGQRVTLRCSPRSGDLSVYWYQQSLDQGLQFLIQYYNGEERAKGNILERFSAQQFPDLHSELNLSSLELGDSALYFCASSWTSGHTDTQYFGPGTRLTVL.

The chain uses TRBV29-1 and TRBJ1-1, with D perhaps TRBD1 (6 bases). V lost 7 bases, J lost 0 bases, and 12 bases lay in between. The CDR3 has 13 amino acids. In germline, CDR1 is SQVTM, CDR2 ANQGSEA. DNA for the CDR3: TGCAGCGCCCGGACAGAGATGAACACTGAAGCTTTCTTT. Amino acids: CSARTEMNTEAFF.

The sample holds a few counts of this clone. V usage is TRBV7-2 and J usage is TRBJ1-3; possibly TRBD1 for D (6 bases). Germline V lookup: CDR1 SGHTA, CDR2 FQGNSA. Deletions cut 5 bases from V and 3 bases from J, with 8 bases between. The CDR3 consists of 13 residues. The CDR3 loop reads CASSQDSGNTIYF. The CDR3 nucleotides are TGTGCCAGCAGCCAGGACAGTGGAAACACCATATATTTT. The full variable domain, in which reference TRBV7-2 and TRBJ1-3 provide the parts outside the CDR3, is GAGVSQSPSNKVTEKGKDVELRCDPISGHTALYWYRQSLGQGLEFLIYFQGNSAPDKSGLPSDRFSAERTGGSVSTLTIQRTQQEDSAVYLCASSQDSGNTIYFGEGSWLTVV.

The gene calls are TRBV15 and TRBJ2-7, with TRBD2 matching 7 bases. The germline gives CDR1 LNHNV, CDR2 YYDKDF (reference sequence). With 4 bases clipped from V and 2 bases from J, the junction kept 5 bases outside the gene matches. CDR3 length: 14 residues. The CDR3 DNA is TGTGCCACCAGCATTTTCAGCGGGACCTACGAGCAGTACTTC. Translated, it gives CATSIFSGTYEQYF.

This clone appeared a few times. The chain employs TRBV20-1 and TRBJ2-7; D is uncertain. The CDR3 spans 12 residues. V dropped 3 bases and J dropped 3 bases, with 9 bases sitting between them. CDR1 is DFQATT, CDR2 SNEGSKA, per germline (reference sequence). The CDR3 sequence: CSASFQNYEQYF. The CDR3 coding sequence is TGCAGTGCTAGTTTCCAGAACTACGAGCAGTACTTC.

There are a few counts of this clone. CDR3 residues: CASTAGTGSEKLFF. CDR3 nucleotide sequence: TGCGCCAGCACCGCCGGGACAGGGAGTGAAAAACTGTTTTTT. The V and J genes are TRBV10-2 and TRBJ1-4, with TRBD1 matching over 9 bases. This CDR3 region has 14 residues. V trimming: 7 bases; J trimming: 7 bases; junction bases outside the gene matches: 7. Germline CDR1 WSHSY, CDR2 SAAADI.

This clone is a singleton in its sample. This chain connects TRBV27 to TRBJ2-1; D gene uncertain. Germline loops: CDR1 MNHEY, CDR2 SMNVEV (reference sequence). This CDR3 comprises 13 residues. Between the trimmed V and J ends, which lost 3 bases and 3 bases, there was a span of 6 bases. Here the CDR3 DNA reads TGTGCCAGCAGTTTTAGCCGCTACAATGAGCAGTTCTTC. Its protein product is CASSFSRYNEQFF.

This chain joins TRBV9 and TRBJ1-6; 9 positions agree with TRBD1. Unmatched junction bases numbered 7, after V lost 4 bases and J lost 8 bases. The germline V gene encodes CDR1 SGDLS and CDR2 YYNGEE. The CDR3 contains 15 residues. This CDR3 reads CASSPPGQGHSPLHF. The CDR3 DNA is TGTGCCAGCAGCCCCCCGGGACAGGGTCATTCACCCCTCCACTTT.